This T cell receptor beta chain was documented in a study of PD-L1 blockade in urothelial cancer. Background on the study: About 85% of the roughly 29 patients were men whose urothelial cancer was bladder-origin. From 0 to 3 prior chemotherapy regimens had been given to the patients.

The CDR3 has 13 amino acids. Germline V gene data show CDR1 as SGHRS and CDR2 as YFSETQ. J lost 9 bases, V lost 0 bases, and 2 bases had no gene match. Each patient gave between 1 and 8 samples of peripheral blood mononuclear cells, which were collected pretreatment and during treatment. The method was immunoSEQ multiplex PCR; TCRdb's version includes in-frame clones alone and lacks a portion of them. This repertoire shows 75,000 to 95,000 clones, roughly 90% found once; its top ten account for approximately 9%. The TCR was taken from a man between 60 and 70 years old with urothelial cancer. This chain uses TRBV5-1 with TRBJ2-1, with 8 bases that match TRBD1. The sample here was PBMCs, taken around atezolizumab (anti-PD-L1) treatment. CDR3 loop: CASSLEDRGEQFF. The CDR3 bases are TGCGCCAGCAGCTTGGAAGACAGGGGTGAGCAGTTCTTC.